This TCR beta chain was recorded in a study of cytomegalovirus exposure and HLA in healthy donors. On the study more broadly: Early on, a data release was issued that held about 85 million unique TCRs from HLA-typed donors.

PCR primers comprised 60 Vbeta and 13 Jbeta primers. Some clones are missing from TCRdb's copy, which holds only in-frame ones; the method was immunoSEQ multiplex PCR. The repertoire consists of about 200,000 clones, with roughly 85% occurring once and the leading ten covering about 2.2%. General study points: Through in vitro validation, three CMV-associated chains were shown to be specific for CMV antigens.

With 4 bases clipped from V and 8 bases from J, the junction kept 20 bases outside the gene matches. This CDR3 has 18 residues. Germline CDR1 reads GTSNPN; CDR2 reads SVGIG (reference sequence). Of note for this clone: The target antigen is unknown.

The sample taken for sequencing was PBMCs. This chain connects TRBV30 to TRBJ1-4; the match to TRBD1 covers 9 bases. The TCR was taken from a woman aged 45-65 years in good health and CMV-seronegative. For the CDR3, the DNA is TGTGCCTGGATGGACAGGGGTGATATATGGAAGAGAGACGAAAAACTGTTTTTT. This sequence encodes CAWMDRGDIWKRDEKLFF.